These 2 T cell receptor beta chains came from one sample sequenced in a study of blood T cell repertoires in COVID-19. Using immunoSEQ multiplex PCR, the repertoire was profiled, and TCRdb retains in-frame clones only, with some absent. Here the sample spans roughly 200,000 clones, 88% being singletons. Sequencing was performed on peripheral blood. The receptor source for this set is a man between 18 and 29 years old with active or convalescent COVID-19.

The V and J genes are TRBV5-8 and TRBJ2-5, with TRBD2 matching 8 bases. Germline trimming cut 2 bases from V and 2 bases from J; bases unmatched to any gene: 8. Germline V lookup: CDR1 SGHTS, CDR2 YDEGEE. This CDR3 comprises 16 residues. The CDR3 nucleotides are TGTGCCAGCAGCTTAAGGCGGGGGGCCCCACAAGAGACCCAGTACTTC. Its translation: CASSLRRGAPQETQYF.

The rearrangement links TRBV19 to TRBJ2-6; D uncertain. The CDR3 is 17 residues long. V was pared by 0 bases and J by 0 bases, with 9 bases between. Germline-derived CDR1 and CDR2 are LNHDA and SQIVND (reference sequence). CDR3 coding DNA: TGTGCCAGTAGTATAGATCCTGTCAGCTCTGGGGCCAACGTCCTGACTTTC. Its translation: CASSIDPVSSGANVLTF.